Below are 5 T cell receptor beta chains sequenced from a single sample in a study of CD8 T cells in Susac syndrome (dated by TCRdb to about 2019). Library generation was performed with the immunoSEQ multiplex PCR assay. RNA was extracted with the RNeasy kit and 0.5 to 1 ug was reverse transcribed using random hexamers. The raw public data were reprocessed by TCRdb itself: fastp quality trimming at Q25, MiXCR clonotype calling, in-frame beta chains only. Each CDR3 protein gets just one entry, which takes the most common genes and DNA from the rows behind it. This sample lists about 250,000 distinct CDR3 sequences; just under 95% were detected once. The ten largest make up less than 0.075% of the sample. Input material: CD4+ T cells from PBMCs. These receptors were collected from a human donor with multiple sclerosis.

The V call is TRBV3-1, the J call TRBJ1-4; tentative D call: TRBD1 (5 bases). Germline CDR1 is LGHDT and CDR2 is YNNKEL (reference sequence). The CDR3 runs 15 residues. V was cut by 1 base and J by 8 bases, with 14 bases left in between. The CDR3 DNA reads TGTGCCAGCAGCCAAGTCGTGGGCAGGGAAGAAAAACTGTTTTTT. Translated: CASSQVVGREEKLFF. The full variable domain, in which reference TRBV3-1 and TRBJ1-4 provide the parts outside the CDR3, is DTAVSQTPKYLVTQMGNDKSIKCEQNLGHDTMYWYKQDSKKFLKIMFSYNNKELIINETVPNRFSPKSPDKAHLNLHINSLELGDSAVYFCASSQVVGREEKLFFGSGTQLSVL.

This chain joins TRBV5-1 and TRBJ2-3, with D perhaps matching TRBD1 (5 bases). The germline V and J ends were trimmed by 4 bases and 6 bases, with 15 bases remaining between them. Germline CDR1 is SGHRS and CDR2 is YFSETQ. This CDR3 spans 14 amino acids. CDR3 nucleotide sequence: TGCGCCAGCAGCATCAGGGTGGGGTCCGATACGCAGTATTTT. This encodes CASSIRVGSDTQYF.

The chain is built from TRBV7-2 and TRBJ2-1, with 11 nucleotides matching TRBD2. The CDR3 totals 17 residues. Germline V CDR1 and CDR2: SGHTA, FQGNSA. Trimming removed 5 bases from V and 8 bases from J; junction bases left unmatched: 14. The CDR3 nucleotides are TGTGCCAGCAGCCTTGCACCACTAGCGGGGGTGATGTATGAGCAGTTCTTC. It is translated as CASSLAPLAGVMYEQFF.

This chain connects TRBV29-1 to TRBJ2-3, with 11 positions matching TRBD2. The ends lost 7 bases at V and 0 bases at J; junction bases unmatched: 3. The CDR3 length is 14 residues. Germline CDR1 SQVTM, CDR2 ANQGSEA. The CDR3 here is CSGVAGGSTDTQYF. The CDR3 region has the DNA TGCAGCGGGGTAGCGGGGGGGAGCACAGATACGCAGTATTTT.

The chain employs TRBV9 and TRBJ2-2; tentative D call: TRBD2 (5 bases). This CDR3 is built from 14 residues. The V gene's germline CDR1 is SGDLS and CDR2 YYNGEE. Trimming pared 0 bases from V and 6 bases from J, leaving 9 bases between. The CDR3 spells CASSVAMRAGELFF. CDR3 bases: TGTGCCAGCAGCGTAGCTATGAGGGCCGGGGAGCTGTTTTTT.